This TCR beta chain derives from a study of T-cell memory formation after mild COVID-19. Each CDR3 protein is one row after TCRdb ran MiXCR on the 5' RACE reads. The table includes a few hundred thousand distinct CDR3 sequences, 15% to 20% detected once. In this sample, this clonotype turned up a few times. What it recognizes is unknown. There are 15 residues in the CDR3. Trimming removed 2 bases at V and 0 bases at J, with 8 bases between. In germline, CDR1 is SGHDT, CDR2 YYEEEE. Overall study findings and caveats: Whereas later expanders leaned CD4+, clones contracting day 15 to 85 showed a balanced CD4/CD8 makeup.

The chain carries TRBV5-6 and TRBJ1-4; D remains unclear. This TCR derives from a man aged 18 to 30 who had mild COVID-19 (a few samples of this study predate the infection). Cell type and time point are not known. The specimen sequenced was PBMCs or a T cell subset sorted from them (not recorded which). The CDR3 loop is CASSFQTATNEKLFF. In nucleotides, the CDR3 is TGTGCCAGCAGCTTCCAGACTGCAACTAATGAAAAACTGTTTTTT.